A selection of T cell receptor beta chains follows, all from one sample in a study of long-term antiretroviral therapy in people with HIV. Only in-frame clones appear in the TCRdb table, and some are missing; sequencing was by immunoSEQ multiplex PCR. This sample yields over 25,000 clones, of which 85% to 90% are seen a single time; around 5% belongs to the top ten. The sample consisted of unsorted PBMCs, taken 0.8 years after starting antiretroviral therapy. The origin of the receptors is a woman aged 25 to 45 with HIV. CDR3s include the opening cysteine and the closing phenylalanine or tryptophan. Fields, in order: V gene, D gene, clone size, J gene, CDR3 protein, CDR3 DNA. D genes are given only for firm matches. Clone size is stated in some rows and not others, as once, few, many or a class when expanded.

V gene: TRBV5-6; D gene: NA; clone size: NA; J gene: TRBJ1-6; CDR3 protein: CASSLVPTGRGRYSPLHF; CDR3 DNA: TGTGCCAGCAGCCTGGTTCCCACAGGGCGGGGTAGGTACTCACCCCTCCACTTT
V gene: TRBV4-1; D gene: NA; clone size: NA; J gene: TRBJ2-3; CDR3 protein: CASSHDPPPDTQYF; CDR3 DNA: TGCGCCAGCAGCCACGACCCCCCCCCAGATACGCAGTATTTT
V gene: TRBV6-1; D gene: NA; clone size: once; J gene: TRBJ2-5; CDR3 protein: CASSEAGGPGETQYF; CDR3 DNA: TGTGCCAGCAGTGAAGCGGGGGGGCCGGGAGAGACCCAGTACTTC
V gene: TRBV30; D gene: NA; clone size: NA; J gene: TRBJ2-2; CDR3 protein: CAWLQGVGELFF; CDR3 DNA: TGTGCCTGGTTACAGGGAGTCGGGGAGCTGTTTTTT
V gene: TRBV18; D gene: NA; clone size: NA; J gene: TRBJ1-2; CDR3 protein: CASSSKGDGGNFFF; CDR3 DNA: TGTGCCAGCTCTTCGAAAGGGGACGGGGGCAACTTCTTCTTC
V gene: TRBV30; D gene: NA; clone size: few; J gene: TRBJ1-4; CDR3 protein: CASQENEKLFF; CDR3 DNA: TGTGCCAGCCAGGAGAATGAAAAACTGTTTTTT
V gene: TRBV5-1; D gene: TRBD2; clone size: NA; J gene: TRBJ2-4; CDR3 protein: CASSLGLAGGPAKNIQYF; CDR3 DNA: TGCGCCAGCAGCTTGGGTCTAGCGGGGGGGCCCGCCAAAAACATTCAGTACTTC
V gene: TRBV9; D gene: NA; clone size: NA; J gene: TRBJ1-6; CDR3 protein: CASSAGATPNNSPLHF; CDR3 DNA: TGTGCCAGCAGCGCCGGAGCTACTCCGAATAATTCACCCCTCCACTTT
V gene: TRBV7-9; D gene: TRBD1; clone size: NA; J gene: TRBJ1-1; CDR3 protein: CASSGQGNTEAFF; CDR3 DNA: TGTGCCAGCAGCGGACAGGGAAACACTGAAGCTTTCTTT
V gene: TRBV10-3; D gene: NA; clone size: NA; J gene: TRBJ2-7; CDR3 protein: CAISEGKQGYEQYF; CDR3 DNA: TGTGCCATCAGTGAGGGCAAACAGGGTTACGAGCAGTACTTC
V gene: TRBV2; D gene: NA; clone size: once; J gene: TRBJ2-4; CDR3 protein: CASGRQGGRNIQYF; CDR3 DNA: TGTGCCAGCGGAAGACAGGGAGGTAGGAACATTCAGTACTTC
V gene: TRBV11-2; D gene: NA; clone size: NA; J gene: TRBJ1-1; CDR3 protein: CASSRQVLMNTEAFF; CDR3 DNA: TGTGCCAGCAGCCGACAGGTGCTCATGAACACTGAAGCTTTCTTT
V gene: TRBV6-1; D gene: NA; clone size: NA; J gene: TRBJ1-2; CDR3 protein: CASSEKQPFYGYTF; CDR3 DNA: TGTGCCAGCAGTGAAAAACAGCCCTTCTATGGCTACACCTTC
V gene: TRBV5-6; D gene: NA; clone size: NA; J gene: TRBJ1-6; CDR3 protein: CASSPKDAYYNSPLHF; CDR3 DNA: TGTGCCAGCAGTCCAAAAGACGCGTACTATAATTCACCCCTCCACTTT
V gene: TRBV2; D gene: NA; clone size: NA; J gene: TRBJ2-6; CDR3 protein: CAWTPRDFSGANVLTF; CDR3 DNA: TGTGCCTGGACCCCCCGGGACTTCTCTGGGGCCAACGTCCTGACTTTC
V gene: TRBV14; D gene: NA; clone size: NA; J gene: TRBJ1-1; CDR3 protein: CATSDTLNTEAFF; CDR3 DNA: TGTGCCACCTCGGACACCTTGAACACTGAAGCTTTCTTT
V gene: TRBV4-2; D gene: TRBD1; clone size: few; J gene: TRBJ1-5; CDR3 protein: CASSQDWNRGQGPQPQHF; CDR3 DNA: TGTGCCAGCAGCCAAGATTGGAATAGGGGACAGGGGCCTCAGCCCCAGCATTTT
V gene: TRBV30; D gene: NA; clone size: NA; J gene: TRBJ2-7; CDR3 protein: CAWSVPPYEQYF; CDR3 DNA: TGTGCCTGGAGTGTACCACCCTACGAGCAGTACTTC
V gene: TRBV29-1; D gene: NA; clone size: few; J gene: TRBJ2-7; CDR3 protein: CSVDEVGEQYF; CDR3 DNA: TGCAGCGTTGACGAGGTCGGGGAGCAGTACTTC
V gene: TRBV7-9; D gene: NA; clone size: NA; J gene: TRBJ1-6; CDR3 protein: CASSPPSGPDGSYNSPLHF; CDR3 DNA: TGTGCCAGCAGCCCACCTTCTGGTCCTGACGGCTCCTATAATTCACCCCTCCACTTT
V gene: TRBV18; D gene: NA; clone size: NA; J gene: TRBJ1-1; CDR3 protein: CATLAELNTEAFF; CDR3 DNA: TGTGCCACCCTGGCTGAGTTGAACACTGAAGCTTTCTTT
V gene: TRBV6-5; D gene: TRBD1; clone size: once; J gene: TRBJ2-7; CDR3 protein: CASSWSNTGGSEQYF; CDR3 DNA: TGTGCCAGCAGTTGGTCGAACACAGGGGGGTCCGAGCAGTACTTC
V gene: TRBV5-6; D gene: NA; clone size: NA; J gene: TRBJ2-7; CDR3 protein: CASSLARNHGYEQYF; CDR3 DNA: TGTGCCAGCAGCTTGGCCCGGAATCATGGCTACGAGCAGTACTTC
V gene: TRBV18; D gene: NA; clone size: NA; J gene: TRBJ2-1; CDR3 protein: CASSPPGFGQTYNEQFF; CDR3 DNA: TGTGCCAGCTCACCCCCTGGGTTCGGACAGACGTACAATGAGCAGTTCTTC
V gene: TRBV6-5; D gene: NA; clone size: NA; J gene: TRBJ2-7; CDR3 protein: CASSSQGRSYEQYF; CDR3 DNA: TGTGCCAGCAGTTCTCAGGGTAGGAGCTACGAGCAGTACTTC
V gene: TRBV4-1; D gene: TRBD1; clone size: NA; J gene: TRBJ1-2; CDR3 protein: CASSQWYAGGYGYTF; CDR3 DNA: TGCGCCAGCAGCCAGTGGTACGCAGGGGGCTATGGCTACACCTTC
V gene: TRBV19; D gene: NA; clone size: NA; J gene: TRBJ2-1; CDR3 protein: CASSALGNYNEQFF; CDR3 DNA: TGTGCCAGTAGTGCCCTCGGGAATTACAATGAGCAGTTCTTC
V gene: TRBV4-2; D gene: NA; clone size: few; J gene: TRBJ2-3; CDR3 protein: CASSQRSLATGSTDTQYF; CDR3 DNA: TGTGCCAGCAGCCAACGATCACTAGCAACCGGTTCCACAGATACGCAGTATTTT
V gene: TRBV7-2; D gene: TRBD1; clone size: NA; J gene: TRBJ1-6; CDR3 protein: CASSFNTGQGAGNSPLHF; CDR3 DNA: TGTGCCAGCAGCTTTAATACGGGACAGGGGGCGGGTAATTCACCCCTCCACTTT
V gene: TRBV4-1; D gene: TRBD1; clone size: few; J gene: TRBJ1-1; CDR3 protein: CASSQEPGTAGEAFF; CDR3 DNA: TGCGCCAGCAGCCAAGAACCGGGGACAGCGGGTGAAGCTTTCTTT
V gene: TRBV5-4; D gene: TRBD2; clone size: NA; J gene: TRBJ2-3; CDR3 protein: CASSLPRGAWYF; CDR3 DNA: TGTGCCAGCAGCTTGCCGCGGGGGGCCTGGTATTTT
V gene: TRBV6-6; D gene: NA; clone size: NA; J gene: TRBJ2-2; CDR3 protein: CASSYKGFTGELFF; CDR3 DNA: TGTGCCAGCAGTTACAAGGGGTTCACCGGGGAGCTGTTTTTT
V gene: TRBV7-8; D gene: NA; clone size: NA; J gene: TRBJ1-6; CDR3 protein: CASIGDGSYNSPLHF; CDR3 DNA: TGTGCCAGCATCGGGGATGGCTCCTATAATTCACCCCTCCACTTT
V gene: TRBV5-1; D gene: NA; clone size: NA; J gene: TRBJ1-1; CDR3 protein: CASSLSGVGTEAFF; CDR3 DNA: TGCGCCAGCAGCTTGTCCGGGGTCGGCACTGAAGCTTTCTTT
V gene: TRBV6-1; D gene: NA; clone size: once; J gene: TRBJ1-2; CDR3 protein: CASSAGDYGYTF; CDR3 DNA: TGTGCCAGCAGTGCCGGGGACTATGGCTACACCTTC
V gene: TRBV11-2; D gene: NA; clone size: NA; J gene: TRBJ1-2; CDR3 protein: CASSLFGSYGYTF; CDR3 DNA: TGTGCCAGCAGCTTATTTGGTAGCTATGGCTACACCTTC
V gene: TRBV27; D gene: TRBD1; clone size: NA; J gene: TRBJ2-1; CDR3 protein: CATGTGVYNEQFF; CDR3 DNA: TGTGCCACCGGGACAGGGGTCTACAATGAGCAGTTCTTC
V gene: TRBV4-1; D gene: NA; clone size: NA; J gene: TRBJ1-2; CDR3 protein: CASSQDPGDYYGYTF; CDR3 DNA: TGCGCCAGCAGCCAAGATCCGGGCGATTACTATGGCTACACCTTC
V gene: TRBV12-5; D gene: NA; clone size: NA; J gene: TRBJ1-2; CDR3 protein: CASGLIIRQVANYGYTF; CDR3 DNA: TGTGCTAGTGGTTTGATAATCCGACAGGTAGCTAACTATGGCTACACCTTC
V gene: TRBV5-4; D gene: TRBD1; clone size: NA; J gene: TRBJ2-3; CDR3 protein: CASSLSGGFRDTQYF; CDR3 DNA: TGTGCCAGCAGCTTGTCAGGGGGTTTCAGAGATACGCAGTATTTT
V gene: TRBV4-1; D gene: NA; clone size: NA; J gene: TRBJ2-3; CDR3 protein: CASSQGGGRDTQYF; CDR3 DNA: TGCGCCAGCAGCCAAGGGGGTGGGAGAGATACGCAGTATTTT
V gene: TRBV5-1; D gene: NA; clone size: NA; J gene: TRBJ1-1; CDR3 protein: CASSFREPGSEAFF; CDR3 DNA: TGCGCCAGCAGCTTCAGGGAACCGGGATCTGAAGCTTTCTTT
V gene: TRBV13; D gene: NA; clone size: NA; J gene: TRBJ2-7; CDR3 protein: CATALTVSYEQYF; CDR3 DNA: TGTGCCACCGCACTTACAGTTTCCTACGAGCAGTACTTC
V gene: TRBV5-8; D gene: TRBD1; clone size: NA; J gene: TRBJ1-2; CDR3 protein: CASSAGQGYYGYTF; CDR3 DNA: TGTGCCAGCAGCGCGGGACAGGGATACTATGGCTACACCTTC
V gene: TRBV27; D gene: NA; clone size: NA; J gene: TRBJ1-2; CDR3 protein: CASSLVWGARDGYTF; CDR3 DNA: TGTGCCAGCAGTTTGGTTTGGGGGGCCCGGGATGGCTACACCTTC
V gene: TRBV5-1; D gene: TRBD1; clone size: NA; J gene: TRBJ1-5; CDR3 protein: CASSPGTGNQPQHF; CDR3 DNA: TGCGCCAGCAGCCCAGGGACAGGGAATCAGCCCCAGCATTTT
V gene: TRBV5-1; D gene: NA; clone size: NA; J gene: TRBJ2-5; CDR3 protein: CASSFQQGGGETQYF; CDR3 DNA: TGCGCCAGCAGCTTCCAACAGGGAGGGGGAGAGACCCAGTACTTC
V gene: TRBV6-1; D gene: NA; clone size: NA; J gene: TRBJ1-1; CDR3 protein: CASTLGHPNTEAFF; CDR3 DNA: TGTGCCAGCACCCTGGGACACCCGAACACTGAAGCTTTCTTT
V gene: TRBV30; D gene: NA; clone size: NA; J gene: TRBJ1-1; CDR3 protein: CAWSVQYNGEAFF; CDR3 DNA: TGTGCCTGGAGTGTACAATACAACGGTGAAGCTTTCTTT
V gene: TRBV7-7; D gene: NA; clone size: NA; J gene: TRBJ1-2; CDR3 protein: CASSPRRQCYGYTF; CDR3 DNA: TGTGCCAGCAGCCCTCGGCGGCAGTGCTATGGCTACACCTTC
V gene: TRBV9; D gene: NA; clone size: NA; J gene: TRBJ2-2; CDR3 protein: CASSVEPQGTNGELFF; CDR3 DNA: TGTGCCAGCAGCGTAGAACCCCAAGGAACGAACGGGGAGCTGTTTTTT